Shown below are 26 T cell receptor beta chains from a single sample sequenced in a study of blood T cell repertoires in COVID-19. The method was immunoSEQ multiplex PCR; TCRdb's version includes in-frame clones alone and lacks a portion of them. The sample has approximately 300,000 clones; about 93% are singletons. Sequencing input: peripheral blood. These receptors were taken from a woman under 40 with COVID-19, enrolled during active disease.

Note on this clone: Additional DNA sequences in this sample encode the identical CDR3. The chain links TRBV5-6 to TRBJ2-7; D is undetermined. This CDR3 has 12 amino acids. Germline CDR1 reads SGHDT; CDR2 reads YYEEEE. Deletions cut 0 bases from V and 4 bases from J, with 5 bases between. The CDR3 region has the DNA TGTGCCAGCAGCTTGGGGGCGTACGAGCAGTACTTC. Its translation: CASSLGAYEQYF.

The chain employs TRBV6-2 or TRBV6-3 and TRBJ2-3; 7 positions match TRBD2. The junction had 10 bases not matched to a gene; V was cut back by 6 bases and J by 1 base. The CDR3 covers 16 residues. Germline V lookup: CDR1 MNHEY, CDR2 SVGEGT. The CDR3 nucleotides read TGTGCCAGCAGCCCACCTGGGGGGGGAGGCACAGATACGCAGTATTTT. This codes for CASSPPGGGGTDTQYF.

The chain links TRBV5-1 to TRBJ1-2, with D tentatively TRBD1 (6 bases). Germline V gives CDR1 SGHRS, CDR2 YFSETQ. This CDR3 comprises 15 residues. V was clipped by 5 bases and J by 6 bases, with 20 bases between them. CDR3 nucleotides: TGCGCCAGCAGATACAATACCGGGACATCGCATGGCTACACCTTC. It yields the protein CASRYNTGTSHGYTF.

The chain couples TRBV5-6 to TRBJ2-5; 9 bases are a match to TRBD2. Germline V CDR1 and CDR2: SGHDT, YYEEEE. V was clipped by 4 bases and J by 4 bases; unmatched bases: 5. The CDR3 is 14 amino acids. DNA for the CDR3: TGTGCCAGCAGCCTCCTAGCGGGAATAGAGACCCAGTACTTC. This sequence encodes CASSLLAGIETQYF.

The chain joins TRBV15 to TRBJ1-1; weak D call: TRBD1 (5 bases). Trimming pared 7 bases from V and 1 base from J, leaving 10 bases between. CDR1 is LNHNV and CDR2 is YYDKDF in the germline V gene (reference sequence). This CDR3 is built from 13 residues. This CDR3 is CATTIRENTEAFF. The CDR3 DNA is TGTGCCACCACGATCAGGGAGAACACTGAAGCTTTCTTT. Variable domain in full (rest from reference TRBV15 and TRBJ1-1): DAMVIQNPRYQVTQFGKPVTLSCSQTLNHNVMYWYQQKSSQAPKLLFHYYDKDFNNEADTPDNFQSRRPNTSFCFLDIRSPGLGDTAMYLCATTIRENTEAFFGQGTRLTVV.

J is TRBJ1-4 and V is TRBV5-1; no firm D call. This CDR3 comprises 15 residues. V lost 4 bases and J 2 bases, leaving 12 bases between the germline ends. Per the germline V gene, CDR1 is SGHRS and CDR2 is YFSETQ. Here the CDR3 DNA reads TGCGCCAGCAGCCTGAACTCCCCGACTAATGAAAAACTGTTTTTT. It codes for CASSLNSPTNEKLFF. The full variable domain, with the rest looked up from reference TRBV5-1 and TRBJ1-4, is KAGVTQTPRYLIKTRGQQVTLSCSPISGHRSVSWYQQTPGQGLQFLFEYFSETQRNKGNFPGRFSGRQFSNSRSEMNVSTLELGDSALYLCASSLNSPTNEKLFFGSGTQLSVL.

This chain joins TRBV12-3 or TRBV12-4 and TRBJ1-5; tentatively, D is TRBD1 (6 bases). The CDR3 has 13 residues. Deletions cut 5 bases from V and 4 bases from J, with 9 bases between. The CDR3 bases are TGTGCCAGCAGTGGGGACATTAATCAGCCCCAGCATTTT. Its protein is CASSGDINQPQHF.

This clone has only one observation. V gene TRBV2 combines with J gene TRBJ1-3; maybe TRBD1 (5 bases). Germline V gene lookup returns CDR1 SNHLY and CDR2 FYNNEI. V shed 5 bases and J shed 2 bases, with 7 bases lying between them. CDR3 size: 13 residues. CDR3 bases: TGTGCCAGCAGTCCAGGGACTGGAAACACCATATATTTT. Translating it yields CASSPGTGNTIYF.

CDR3: CASSPPKADQETQYF. CDR3 nucleotides: TGTGCCAGCAGCCCCCCGAAGGCGGACCAAGAGACCCAGTACTTC. The V call is TRBV7-9, the J call TRBJ2-5; no reliable D call. The V end lost 5 bases, the J end lost 0 bases, and 13 bases lay between the germline ends. Germline V gene sequence: CDR1 SEHNR, CDR2 FQNEAQ (reference sequence). CDR3 length: 15 residues.

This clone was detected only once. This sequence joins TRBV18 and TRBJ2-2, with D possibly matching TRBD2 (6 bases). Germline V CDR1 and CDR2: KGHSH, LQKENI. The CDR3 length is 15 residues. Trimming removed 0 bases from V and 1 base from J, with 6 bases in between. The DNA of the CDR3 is TGTGCCAGCTCACCACCTAGCGGGAACACCGGGGAGCTGTTTTTT. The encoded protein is CASSPPSGNTGELFF.

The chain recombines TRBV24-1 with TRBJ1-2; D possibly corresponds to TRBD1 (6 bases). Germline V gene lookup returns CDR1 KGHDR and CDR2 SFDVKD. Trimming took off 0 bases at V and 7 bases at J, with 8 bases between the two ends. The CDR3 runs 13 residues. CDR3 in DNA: TGTGCCACCAGTGATTTGGGGGGGGCTGGCTACACCTTC. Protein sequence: CATSDLGGAGYTF.

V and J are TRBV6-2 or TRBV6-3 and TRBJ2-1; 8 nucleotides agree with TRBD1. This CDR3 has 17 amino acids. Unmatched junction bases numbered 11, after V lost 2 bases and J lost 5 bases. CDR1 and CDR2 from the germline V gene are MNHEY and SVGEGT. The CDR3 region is CASSYEVRTGRHNEQFF. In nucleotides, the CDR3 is TGTGCCAGCAGTTACGAAGTCAGGACAGGGCGCCACAATGAGCAGTTCTTC.

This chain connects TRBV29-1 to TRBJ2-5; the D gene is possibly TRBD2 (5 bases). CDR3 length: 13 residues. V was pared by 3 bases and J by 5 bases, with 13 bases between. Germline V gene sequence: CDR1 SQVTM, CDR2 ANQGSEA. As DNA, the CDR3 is TGCAGCGTTGAGAGAGGGTATGCGGAGACCCAGTACTTC. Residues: CSVERGYAETQYF. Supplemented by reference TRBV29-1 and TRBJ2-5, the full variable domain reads SAVISQKPSRDICQRGTSLTIQCQVDSQVTMMFWYRQQPGQSLTLIATANQGSEATYESGFVIDKFPISRPNLTFSTLTVSNMSPEDSSIYLCSVERGYAETQYFGPGTRLLVL.

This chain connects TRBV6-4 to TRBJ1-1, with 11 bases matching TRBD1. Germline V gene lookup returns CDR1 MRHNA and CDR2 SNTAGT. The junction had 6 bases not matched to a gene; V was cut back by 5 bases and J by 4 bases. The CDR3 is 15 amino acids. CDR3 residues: CASSPEGQGVTEAFF. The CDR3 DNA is TGTGCCAGCAGTCCGGAGGGACAGGGGGTCACTGAAGCTTTCTTT.

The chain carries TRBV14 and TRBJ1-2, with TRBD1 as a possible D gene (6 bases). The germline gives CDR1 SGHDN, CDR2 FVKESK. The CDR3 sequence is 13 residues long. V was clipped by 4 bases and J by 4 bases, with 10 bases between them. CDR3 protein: CASSRGQSYGYTF. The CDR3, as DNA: TGTGCCAGCAGCCGAGGACAGAGCTATGGCTACACCTTC.

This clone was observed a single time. The CDR3 reads CASSSTRGSSDTQYF. The CDR3 bases are TGTGCCAGCAGCTCCACGCGGGGGAGTTCAGATACGCAGTATTTT. V gene TRBV7-2 combines with J gene TRBJ2-3; TRBD2 agrees at 7 bases. Germline V gene sequence: CDR1 SGHTA, CDR2 FQGNSA. V dropped 4 bases and J dropped 4; count of bases not matched to a gene: 8. The CDR3 contains 15 residues.

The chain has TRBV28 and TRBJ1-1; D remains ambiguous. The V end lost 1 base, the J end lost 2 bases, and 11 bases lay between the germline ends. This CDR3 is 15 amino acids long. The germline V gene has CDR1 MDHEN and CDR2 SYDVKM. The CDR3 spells CASSLFPPRNTEAFF. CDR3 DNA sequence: TGTGCCAGCAGTTTATTTCCCCCCCGTAACACTGAAGCTTTCTTT.

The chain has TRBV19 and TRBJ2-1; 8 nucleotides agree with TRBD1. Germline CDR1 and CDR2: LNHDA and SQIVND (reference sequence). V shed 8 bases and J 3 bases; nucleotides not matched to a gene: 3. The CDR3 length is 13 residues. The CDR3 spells CASCGQGYNEQFF. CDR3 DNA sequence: TGTGCCAGTTGTGGACAGGGCTACAATGAGCAGTTCTTC.

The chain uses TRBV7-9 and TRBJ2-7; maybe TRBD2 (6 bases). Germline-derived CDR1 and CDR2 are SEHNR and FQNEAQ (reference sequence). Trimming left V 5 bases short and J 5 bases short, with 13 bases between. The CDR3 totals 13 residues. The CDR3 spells CASSPGRPNEQYF. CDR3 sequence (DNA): TGTGCCAGCAGCCCCGGGAGACCCAACGAGCAGTACTTC.

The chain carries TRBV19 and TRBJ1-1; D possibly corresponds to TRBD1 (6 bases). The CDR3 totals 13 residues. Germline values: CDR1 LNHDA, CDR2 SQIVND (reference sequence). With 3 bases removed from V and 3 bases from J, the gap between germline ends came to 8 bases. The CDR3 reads CASSIGQYTEAFF. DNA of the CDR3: TGTGCCAGTAGTATTGGACAGTACACTGAAGCTTTCTTT.

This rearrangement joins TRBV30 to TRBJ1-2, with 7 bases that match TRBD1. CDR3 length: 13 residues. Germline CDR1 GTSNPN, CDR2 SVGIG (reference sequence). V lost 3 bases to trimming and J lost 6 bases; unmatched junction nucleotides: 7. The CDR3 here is CAWRATGRDGYTF. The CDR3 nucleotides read TGTGCCTGGAGGGCGACAGGGAGAGATGGCTACACCTTC.

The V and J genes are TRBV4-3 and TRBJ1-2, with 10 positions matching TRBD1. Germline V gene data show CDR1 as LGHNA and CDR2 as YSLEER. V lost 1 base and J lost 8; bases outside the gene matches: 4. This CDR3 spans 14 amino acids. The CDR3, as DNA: TGCGCCAGCAGCCAAGGACAGGGGGCGCGAGGCTACACCTTC. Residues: CASSQGQGARGYTF.

CDR3 sequence (DNA): TGCGCCAGCAGCTTAACCGGGACAGGGCACAATGAGCAGTTCTTC. The encoded protein is CASSLTGTGHNEQFF. The chain joins TRBV5-1 to TRBJ2-1; 9 bases are a match to TRBD1. The CDR3 covers 15 residues. Per the germline V gene, CDR1 is SGHRS and CDR2 is YFSETQ. Trimming took 2 bases from V and 5 from J; bases not matched to a gene: 5.

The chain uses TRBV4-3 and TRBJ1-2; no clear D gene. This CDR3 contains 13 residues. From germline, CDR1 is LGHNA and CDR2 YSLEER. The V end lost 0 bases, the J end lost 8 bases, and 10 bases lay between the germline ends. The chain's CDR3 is CASSQEGRGGYTF. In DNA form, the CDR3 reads TGCGCCAGCAGCCAAGAAGGAAGAGGCGGCTACACCTTC.

CDR3 nucleotide sequence: TGCGCCAGCAGCTTAAACAGGAAAGGCGACGAGCAGTACTTC. This codes for CASSLNRKGDEQYF. The chain joins TRBV5-1 to TRBJ2-7; maybe TRBD1 (5 bases). Trimming shortened V by 2 bases and J by 5 bases, and 14 bases separated the two germline ends. Germline V gene lookup returns CDR1 SGHRS and CDR2 YFSETQ. The CDR3 extends over 14 amino acids.

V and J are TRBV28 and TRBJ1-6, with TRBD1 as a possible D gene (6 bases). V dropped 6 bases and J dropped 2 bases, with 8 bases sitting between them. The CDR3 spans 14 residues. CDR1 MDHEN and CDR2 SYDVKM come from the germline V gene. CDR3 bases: TGTGCCAGCAGAGGGGGGGCCTATAATTCACCCCTCCACTTT. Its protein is CASRGGAYNSPLHF. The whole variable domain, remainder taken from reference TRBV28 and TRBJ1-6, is DVKVTQSSRYLVKRTGEKVFLECVQDMDHENMFWYRQDPGLGLRLIYFSYDVKMKEKGDIPEGYSVSREKKERFSLILESASTNQTSMYLCASRGGAYNSPLHFGNGTRLTVT.